One and the same sample provided the 24 T cell receptor beta chains below, sequenced in a study of long-term antiretroviral therapy in people with HIV. The authors ran the immunoSEQ assay, v3.0, at survey level. Repertoires were generated with immunoSEQ multiplex PCR, while TCRdb's copy carries only in-frame clones and drops some. In the table there are roughly 25,000 clones, roughly 87% of which are singletons. Specimen: unsorted PBMCs, collected 0.4 years after starting antiretroviral therapy. These receptors were obtained from a man aged 50 or older with HIV.

The rearrangement links TRBV9 to TRBJ2-5; TRBD2 agrees at 8 bases. With V trimmed by 0 bases and J by 5 bases, 6 bases remained unmatched. This CDR3 spans 15 amino acids. Germline V gene sequence: CDR1 SGDLS, CDR2 YYNGEE. This chain's CDR3 is CASSVVGGAGETQYF. The CDR3, as DNA: TGTGCCAGCAGCGTAGTCGGGGGGGCCGGTGAGACCCAGTACTTC.

The chain carries TRBV6-6 and TRBJ1-5; D unresolved. Germline V gene sequence: CDR1 MNHNY, CDR2 SVGAGI (reference sequence). Trimming shortened V by 2 bases and J by 7 bases, and 15 bases separated the two germline ends. The CDR3 consists of 15 residues. The CDR3 region is CASSYGGDASQPQHF. DNA for the CDR3: TGTGCCAGCAGTTACGGCGGAGACGCCTCGCAGCCCCAGCATTTT.

The sample holds one count of this clone. The chain joins TRBV7-9 to TRBJ2-3; the match to TRBD2 covers 8 bases. CDR1 SEHNR and CDR2 FQNEAQ come from the germline V gene (reference sequence). Trimming took 3 bases from V and 5 from J; bases not matched to a gene: 7. CDR3 length: 15 amino acids. The CDR3 coding sequence is TGTGCCAGCAGCTTTGGGCGGGGGGCTAAAGATACGCAGTATTTT. Translation gives CASSFGRGAKDTQYF.

The gene calls are TRBV10-1 and TRBJ2-1; 8 bases fit TRBD2. The trim removed 8 bases at V and 10 bases at J, leaving 10 bases unmatched. The CDR3 consists of 13 residues. Germline V gene sequence: CDR1 WNHNN, CDR2 SYGVQD (reference sequence). The CDR3 loop reads CASRERGTGEQFF. The DNA of the CDR3 is TGCGCCAGCCGCGAGCGGGGGACCGGGGAGCAGTTCTTC.

This chain joins TRBV5-1 and TRBJ2-5, with D hard to call. Germline loops: CDR1 SGHRS, CDR2 YFSETQ. This CDR3 has 15 amino acids. Trimming cost V 0 bases and J 5 bases, with 14 bases left between them. The CDR3 DNA is TGCGCCAGCAGCTTGGAGGCAGGTGGAAGTGAGACCCAGTACTTC. This translates into CASSLEAGGSETQYF.

The chain recombines TRBV6-5 with TRBJ2-3; D tentatively reads TRBD1 or TRBD2 (5 bases each). The CDR3 contains 15 residues. V was trimmed by 6 bases and J by 0 bases, leaving 13 bases between them. Germline V lookup: CDR1 MNHEY, CDR2 SVGAGI. CDR3 sequence (DNA): TGTGCCAGCAGGGGGGACCGAGGAAGCACAGATACGCAGTATTTT. Translation gives CASRGDRGSTDTQYF.

The V call is TRBV11-2, the J call TRBJ2-2, with TRBD2 matching over 8 bases. J gave up 9 bases and V 3 bases, and 15 bases lay outside the gene matches. CDR1 SGHAT and CDR2 FQNNGV come from the germline V gene. CDR3 length: 17 amino acids. The CDR3 is CASSLRGDDSRYRELFF. The CDR3 nucleotides are TGTGCCAGCAGCTTGCGGGGGGACGATTCTAGGTACCGGGAGCTGTTTTTT.

The J gene is TRBJ1-2, the V gene TRBV27, with D unresolved. Trimming shortened V by 5 bases and J by 2 bases, and 9 bases separated the two germline ends. Looked up from germline, CDR1 is MNHEY and CDR2 is SMNVEV (reference sequence). CDR3 length equals 13 residues. CDR3: CASSLQSNYGYTF. The DNA for the CDR3 is TGTGCCAGCAGTCTACAGTCAAACTATGGCTACACCTTC.

This chain joins TRBV7-9 and TRBJ2-1, with TRBD1 identical over 8 bases. This CDR3 is built from 18 residues. Germline-derived CDR1 and CDR2 are SEHNR and FQNEAQ (reference sequence). J lost 8 bases, V lost 0 bases, and 15 bases had no gene match. In DNA form, the CDR3 reads TGTGCCAGCAGCTTAGCGGGGACCGGGACAGGAATTGTTGATGAGCAGTTCTTC. Translation: CASSLAGTGTGIVDEQFF.

The chain is built from TRBV4-1 and TRBJ1-1; D unresolved. The CDR3 is made up of 14 amino acids. The germline gives CDR1 MGHRA, CDR2 YSYEKL. The germline V and J ends were trimmed by 4 bases and 5 bases, with 14 bases remaining between them. The CDR3 loop reads CASSPNGVWTEAFF. The CDR3 bases are TGCGCCAGCAGCCCCAATGGGGTTTGGACTGAAGCTTTCTTT.

The chain couples TRBV19 to TRBJ1-5; D remains ambiguous. V shed 3 bases and J shed 4 bases, with 7 bases lying between them. The CDR3 covers 13 residues. The germline V gene has CDR1 LNHDA and CDR2 SQIVND (reference sequence). The CDR3 DNA follows: TGTGCCAGTAGTATTGAAGAGAATCAGCCCCAGCATTTT. This translates into CASSIEENQPQHF.

This sequence joins TRBV6-6 and TRBJ1-2; D not resolved. Germline assignment: CDR1 MNHNY and CDR2 SVGAGI (reference sequence). The CDR3 extends over 11 amino acids. V was pared by 5 bases and J by 3 bases, with 4 bases between. CDR3 in amino acids: CASSGDYGYTF. CDR3 in DNA: TGTGCCAGCAGTGGGGACTATGGCTACACCTTC.

The V call is TRBV6-5, the J call TRBJ1-1, with no clear D. The CDR3 runs to 13 residues. The germline CDR1 and CDR2 sequences are MNHEY and SVGAGI. Trimming left V 5 bases short and J 1 base short, with 8 bases between. As DNA, the CDR3 is TGTGCCAGCAGTAGCTACCCGAACACTGAAGCTTTCTTT. It yields the protein CASSSYPNTEAFF.

The chain joins TRBV4-1 to TRBJ1-2; D uncertain. Trimming cost V 6 bases and J 5 bases, with 10 bases left between them. The CDR3 contains 12 residues. Germline V gene data show CDR1 as MGHRA and CDR2 as YSYEKL. The DNA of the CDR3 is TGCGCCAGCAGTCCCGGGCTGTATGGCTACACCTTC. Protein sequence: CASSPGLYGYTF.

This chain links TRBV2 with TRBJ1-3; D is uncertain. V shed 8 bases and J shed 5 bases, with 7 bases lying between them. Germline V gene sequence: CDR1 SNHLY, CDR2 FYNNEI. This CDR3 has 11 amino acids. Here the CDR3 reads CASYNRNTIYF. Here the CDR3 DNA reads TGTGCCAGCTATAATCGAAACACCATATATTTT. Combining the CDR3 with reference TRBV2 and TRBJ1-3 gives the whole variable domain EPEVTQTPSHQVTQMGQEVILRCVPISNHLYFYWYRQILGQKVEFLVSFYNNEISEKSEIFDDQFSVERPDGSNFTLKIRSTKLEDSAMYFCASYNRNTIYFGEGSWLTVV.

The V call is TRBV15, the J call TRBJ1-5, with D possibly TRBD1 on 5 matching bases. CDR1 and CDR2 from the germline V gene are LNHNV and YYDKDF (reference sequence). CDR3 length: 16 residues. Trimming removed 0 bases at V and 3 bases at J, with 12 bases between. CDR3 region: CATSRDRGLTNQPQHF. The CDR3 bases are TGTGCCACCAGCAGAGATAGGGGACTGACCAATCAGCCCCAGCATTTT.

This chain joins TRBV18 and TRBJ2-7; the D is unclear. Trimming took off 3 bases at V and 0 bases at J, with 6 bases between the two ends. CDR3 length equals 13 residues. Per the germline V gene, CDR1 is KGHSH and CDR2 is LQKENI. In nucleotides, the CDR3 is TGTGCCAGCTCACCTCCAGTCTCCTACGAGCAGTACTTC. Encoded protein: CASSPPVSYEQYF.

V usage is TRBV28 and J usage is TRBJ1-2; D ambiguous. V was clipped by 10 bases and J by 0 bases, with 15 bases between them. The CDR3 loop spans 14 amino acids. Germline V lookup: CDR1 MDHEN, CDR2 SYDVKM. CDR3 protein: CANAPGRANYGYTF. In nucleotides, the CDR3 is TGTGCCAACGCCCCGGGGAGAGCTAACTATGGCTACACCTTC.

The gene calls are TRBV28 and TRBJ2-4, with TRBD1 as a possible D gene (6 bases). This CDR3 has 15 amino acids. The V gene's germline CDR1 is MDHEN and CDR2 SYDVKM. Trimming pared 4 bases from V and 0 bases from J, leaving 10 bases between. The DNA of the CDR3 is TGTGCCAGCAGTTACCCCAGGGGAGCCAAAAACATTCAGTACTTC. Translation gives CASSYPRGAKNIQYF.

The sample holds one count of this clone. The chain carries TRBV4-1 and TRBJ2-3; D is possibly TRBD2 (6 bases). The length of the CDR3 is 18 residues. Germline V CDR1 and CDR2: MGHRA, YSYEKL. V lost 0 bases, J lost 5 bases, and 21 bases lay in between. The CDR3 nucleotides are TGCGCCAGCAGCCAAGATGTTGGGGAGTCGGGGGTGGGAGATACGCAGTATTTT. The encoded protein is CASSQDVGESGVGDTQYF.

The V and J genes are TRBV7-2 and TRBJ2-3, with a weak D call TRBD2 (5 bases). The V end lost 1 base, the J end lost 4 bases, and 9 bases lay between the germline ends. From germline, CDR1 is SGHTA and CDR2 FQGNSA. The CDR3 runs 14 residues. The CDR3 here is CASSLDRGSDTQYF. The CDR3, as DNA: TGTGCCAGCAGCTTAGACAGAGGGTCAGATACGCAGTATTTT.

The rearrangement joins TRBV7-3 to TRBJ2-1, with D perhaps TRBD1 or TRBD2 (7 bases each). Germline V CDR1 and CDR2: SGHTA, FQGTGA. The CDR3 covers 13 residues. V lost 5 bases to trimming and J lost 8 bases, with 13 bases between them. Here the CDR3 reads CASSRQGGDEQFF. CDR3 bases: TGTGCCAGCAGCAGACAGGGAGGGGATGAGCAGTTCTTC.

This sequence joins TRBV6-5 and TRBJ1-4; 9 bases map to TRBD1. CDR3 length: 14 amino acids. Germline loops: CDR1 MNHEY, CDR2 SVGAGI. With 4 bases clipped from V and 5 bases from J, the junction kept 2 bases outside the gene matches. CDR3 in amino acids: CASSSGTGNEKLFF. The CDR3 DNA reads as TGTGCCAGCAGTTCCGGGACAGGGAATGAAAAACTGTTTTTT.

The chain recombines TRBV13 with TRBJ1-1; D is unclear. CDR3 length equals 12 residues. Germline V lookup: CDR1 PRHDT, CDR2 FYEKMQ (reference sequence). The V end lost 4 bases, the J end lost 8 bases, and 11 bases lay between the germline ends. The CDR3 nucleotides are TGTGCCAGCAGCTCGTTCGGTCAAGAAGCTTTCTTT. This sequence encodes CASSSFGQEAFF.